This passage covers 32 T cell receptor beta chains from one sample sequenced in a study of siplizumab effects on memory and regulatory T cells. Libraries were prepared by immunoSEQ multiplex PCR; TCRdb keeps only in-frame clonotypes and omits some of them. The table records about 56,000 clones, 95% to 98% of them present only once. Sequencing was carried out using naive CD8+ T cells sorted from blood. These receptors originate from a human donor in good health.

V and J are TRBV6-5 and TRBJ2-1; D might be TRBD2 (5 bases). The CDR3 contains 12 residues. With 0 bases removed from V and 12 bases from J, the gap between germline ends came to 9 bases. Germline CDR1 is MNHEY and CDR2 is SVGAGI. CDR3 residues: CASSYSGEGQFF. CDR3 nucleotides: TGTGCCAGCAGTTACTCGGGCGAGGGGCAGTTCTTC.

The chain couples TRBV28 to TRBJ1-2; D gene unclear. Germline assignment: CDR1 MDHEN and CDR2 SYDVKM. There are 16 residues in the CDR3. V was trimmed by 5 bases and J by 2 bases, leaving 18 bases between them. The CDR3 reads CASSPLDRVLNYGYTF. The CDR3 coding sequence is TGTGCCAGCAGTCCGCTAGACCGAGTCTTAAACTATGGCTACACCTTC.

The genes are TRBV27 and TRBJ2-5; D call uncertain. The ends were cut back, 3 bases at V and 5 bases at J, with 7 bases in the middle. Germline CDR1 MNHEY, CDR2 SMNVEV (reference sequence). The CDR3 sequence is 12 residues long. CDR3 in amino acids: CASSFPGETQYF. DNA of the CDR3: TGTGCCAGCAGTTTTCCCGGGGAGACCCAGTACTTC.

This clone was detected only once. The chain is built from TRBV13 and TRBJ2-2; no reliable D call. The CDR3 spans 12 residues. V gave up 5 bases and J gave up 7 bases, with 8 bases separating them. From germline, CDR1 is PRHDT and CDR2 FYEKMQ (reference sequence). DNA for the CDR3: TGTGCCAGCAGCCTCCTAAGCGGGGAGCTGTTTTTT. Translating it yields CASSLLSGELFF.

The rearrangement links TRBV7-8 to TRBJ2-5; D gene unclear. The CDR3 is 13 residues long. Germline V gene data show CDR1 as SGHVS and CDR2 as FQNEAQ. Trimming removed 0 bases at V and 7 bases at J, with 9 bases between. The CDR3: CASSLAPGRTQYF. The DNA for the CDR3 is TGTGCCAGCAGCTTAGCCCCAGGAAGGACCCAGTACTTC.

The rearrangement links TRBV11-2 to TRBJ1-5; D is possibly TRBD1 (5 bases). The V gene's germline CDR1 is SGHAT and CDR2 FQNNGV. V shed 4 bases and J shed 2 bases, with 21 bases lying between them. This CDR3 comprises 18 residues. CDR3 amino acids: CASSSRAGPPRGNQPQHF. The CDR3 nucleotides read TGTGCCAGCAGCTCCAGGGCAGGGCCCCCCAGAGGCAATCAGCCCCAGCATTTT. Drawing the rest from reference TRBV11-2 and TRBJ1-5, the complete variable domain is EAGVAQSPRYKIIEKRQSVAFWCNPISGHATLYWYQQILGQGPKLLIQFQNNGVVDDSQLPKDRFSAERLKGVDSTLKIQPAKLEDSAVYLCASSSRAGPPRGNQPQHFGDGTRLSIL.

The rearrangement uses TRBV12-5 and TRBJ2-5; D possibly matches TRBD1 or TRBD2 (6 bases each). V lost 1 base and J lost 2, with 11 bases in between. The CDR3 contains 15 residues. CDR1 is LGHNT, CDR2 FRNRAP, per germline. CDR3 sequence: CASGLGGTPQETQYF. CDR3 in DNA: TGTGCTAGTGGTTTGGGCGGGACACCTCAAGAGACCCAGTACTTC.

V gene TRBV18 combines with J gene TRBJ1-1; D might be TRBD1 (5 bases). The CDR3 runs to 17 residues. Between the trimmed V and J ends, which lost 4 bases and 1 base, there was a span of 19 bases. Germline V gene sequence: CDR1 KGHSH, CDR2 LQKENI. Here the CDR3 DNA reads TGTGCCAGCTCACTCGAGGGGTACGGGGGATCGAACACTGAAGCTTTCTTT. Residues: CASSLEGYGGSNTEAFF. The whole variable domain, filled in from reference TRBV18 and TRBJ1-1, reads NAGVMQNPRHLVRRRGQEARLRCSPMKGHSHVYWYRQLPEEGLKFMVYLQKENIIDESGMPKERFSAEFPKEGPSILRIQQVVRGDSAAYFCASSLEGYGGSNTEAFFGQGTRLTVV.

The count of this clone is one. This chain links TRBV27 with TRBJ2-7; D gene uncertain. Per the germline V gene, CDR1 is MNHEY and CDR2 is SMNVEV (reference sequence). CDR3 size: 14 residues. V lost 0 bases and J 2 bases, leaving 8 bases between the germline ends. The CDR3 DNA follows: TGTGCCAGCAGTTTATCGAACTGGGCCTACGAGCAGTACTTC. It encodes CASSLSNWAYEQYF.

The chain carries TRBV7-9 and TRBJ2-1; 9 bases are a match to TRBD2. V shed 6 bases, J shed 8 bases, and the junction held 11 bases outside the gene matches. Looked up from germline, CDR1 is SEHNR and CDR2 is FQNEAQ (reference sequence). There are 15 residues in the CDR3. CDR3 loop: CASSPGASGTHEQFF. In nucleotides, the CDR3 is TGTGCCAGCAGTCCCGGGGCTAGCGGGACCCATGAGCAGTTCTTC.

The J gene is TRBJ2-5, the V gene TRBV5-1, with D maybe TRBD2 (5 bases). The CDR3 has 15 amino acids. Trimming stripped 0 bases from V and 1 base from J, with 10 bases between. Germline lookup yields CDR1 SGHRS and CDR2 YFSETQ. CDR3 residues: CASSLAGRAQETQYF. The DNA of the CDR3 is TGCGCCAGCAGCTTGGCCGGGCGGGCCCAAGAGACCCAGTACTTC. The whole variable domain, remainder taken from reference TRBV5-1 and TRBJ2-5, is KAGVTQTPRYLIKTRGQQVTLSCSPISGHRSVSWYQQTPGQGLQFLFEYFSETQRNKGNFPGRFSGRQFSNSRSEMNVSTLELGDSALYLCASSLAGRAQETQYFGPGTRLLVL.

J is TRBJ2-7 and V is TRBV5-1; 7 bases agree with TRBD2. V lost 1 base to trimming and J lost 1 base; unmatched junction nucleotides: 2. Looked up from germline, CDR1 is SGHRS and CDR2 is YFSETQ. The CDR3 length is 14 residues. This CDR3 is CASSLSAGSYEQYF. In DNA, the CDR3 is TGCGCCAGCAGCTTGTCAGCGGGATCCTACGAGCAGTACTTC.

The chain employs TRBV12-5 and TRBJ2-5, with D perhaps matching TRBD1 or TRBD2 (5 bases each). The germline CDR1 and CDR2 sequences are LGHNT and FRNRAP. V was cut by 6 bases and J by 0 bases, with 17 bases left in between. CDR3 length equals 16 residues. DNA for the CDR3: TGTGCTAGTGGCTCCATGGGGGTTCAGTACCAAGAGACCCAGTACTTC. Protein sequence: CASGSMGVQYQETQYF.

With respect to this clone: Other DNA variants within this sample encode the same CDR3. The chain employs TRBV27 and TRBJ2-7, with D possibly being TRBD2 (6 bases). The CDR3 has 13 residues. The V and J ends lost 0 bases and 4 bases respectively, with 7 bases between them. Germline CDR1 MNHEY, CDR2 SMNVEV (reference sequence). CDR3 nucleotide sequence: TGTGCCAGCAGTTTATCACGGGGGTACGAGCAGTACTTC. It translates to CASSLSRGYEQYF.

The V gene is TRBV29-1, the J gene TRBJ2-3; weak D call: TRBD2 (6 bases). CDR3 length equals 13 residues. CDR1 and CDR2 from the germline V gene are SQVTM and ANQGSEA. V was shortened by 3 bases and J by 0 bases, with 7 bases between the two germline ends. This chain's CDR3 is CSVEGGSTDTQYF. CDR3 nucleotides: TGCAGCGTTGAGGGAGGCAGCACAGATACGCAGTATTTT.

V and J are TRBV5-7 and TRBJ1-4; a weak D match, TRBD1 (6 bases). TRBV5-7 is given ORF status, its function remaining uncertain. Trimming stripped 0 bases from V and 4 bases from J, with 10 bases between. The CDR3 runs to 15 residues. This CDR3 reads CASSLGGRGNEKLFF. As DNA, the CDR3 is TGTGCCAGCAGCTTGGGGGGCAGGGGTAATGAAAAACTGTTTTTT.

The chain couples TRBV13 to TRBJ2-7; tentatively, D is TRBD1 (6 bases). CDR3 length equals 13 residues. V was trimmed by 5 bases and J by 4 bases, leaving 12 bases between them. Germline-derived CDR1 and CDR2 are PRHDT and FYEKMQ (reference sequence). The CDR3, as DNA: TGTGCCAGCAGCGACCAGGGGATATACGAGCAGTACTTC. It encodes CASSDQGIYEQYF.

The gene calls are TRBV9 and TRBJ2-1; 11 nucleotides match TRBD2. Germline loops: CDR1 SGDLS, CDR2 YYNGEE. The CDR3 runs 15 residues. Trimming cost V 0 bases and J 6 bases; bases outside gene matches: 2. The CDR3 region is CASSVGLAGGNEQFF. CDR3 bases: TGTGCCAGCAGCGTAGGCCTAGCGGGAGGCAATGAGCAGTTCTTC.

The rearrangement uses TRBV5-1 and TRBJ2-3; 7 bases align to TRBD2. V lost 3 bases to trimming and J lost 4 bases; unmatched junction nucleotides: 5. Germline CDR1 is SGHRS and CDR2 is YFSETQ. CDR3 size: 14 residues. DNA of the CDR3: TGCGCCAGCAGCTCCCAACTAGCGCCAGATACGCAGTATTTT. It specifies CASSSQLAPDTQYF.

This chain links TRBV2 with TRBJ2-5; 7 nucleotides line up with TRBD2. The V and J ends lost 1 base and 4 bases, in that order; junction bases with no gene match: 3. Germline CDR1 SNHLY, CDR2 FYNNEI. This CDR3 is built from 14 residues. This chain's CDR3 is CASSEESSGETQYF. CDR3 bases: TGTGCCAGCAGTGAAGAATCTAGCGGAGAGACCCAGTACTTC.

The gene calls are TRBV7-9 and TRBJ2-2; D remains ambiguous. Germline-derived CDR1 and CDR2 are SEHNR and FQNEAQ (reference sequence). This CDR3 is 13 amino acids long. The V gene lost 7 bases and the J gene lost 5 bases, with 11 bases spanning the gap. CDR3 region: CASTFGRTGELFF. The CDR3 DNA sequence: TGTGCCAGCACTTTCGGAAGGACCGGGGAGCTGTTTTTT.

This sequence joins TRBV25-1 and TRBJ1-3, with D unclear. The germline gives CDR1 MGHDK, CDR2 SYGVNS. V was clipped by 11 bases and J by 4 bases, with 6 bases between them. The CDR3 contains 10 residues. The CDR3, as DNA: TGTGCCTCTCTAGGAAACACCATATATTTT. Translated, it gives CASLGNTIYF.

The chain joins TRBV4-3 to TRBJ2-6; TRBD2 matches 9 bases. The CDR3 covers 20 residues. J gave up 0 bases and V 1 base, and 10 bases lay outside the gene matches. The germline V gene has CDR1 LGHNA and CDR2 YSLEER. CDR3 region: CASSQGFPAGGPSGANVLTF. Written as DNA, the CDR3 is TGCGCCAGCAGCCAAGGGTTCCCGGCGGGAGGGCCCTCTGGGGCCAACGTCCTGACTTTC.

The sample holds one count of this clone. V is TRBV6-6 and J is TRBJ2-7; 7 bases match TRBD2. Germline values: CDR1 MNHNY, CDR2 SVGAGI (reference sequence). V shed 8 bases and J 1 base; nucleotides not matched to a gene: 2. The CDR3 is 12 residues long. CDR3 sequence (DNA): TGTGCCAGCGGGACTACGTCCTACGAGCAGTACTTC. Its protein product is CASGTTSYEQYF.

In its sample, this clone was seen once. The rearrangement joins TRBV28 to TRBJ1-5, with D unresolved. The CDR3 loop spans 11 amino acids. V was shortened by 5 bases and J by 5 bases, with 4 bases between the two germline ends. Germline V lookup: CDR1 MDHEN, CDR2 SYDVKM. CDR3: CASSTYQPQHF. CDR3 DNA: TGTGCCAGCAGTACCTATCAGCCCCAGCATTTT.

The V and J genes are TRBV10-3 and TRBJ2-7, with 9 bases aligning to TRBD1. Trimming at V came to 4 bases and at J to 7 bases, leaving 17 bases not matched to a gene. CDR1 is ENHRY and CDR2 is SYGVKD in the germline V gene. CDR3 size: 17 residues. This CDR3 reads CAISGSFGTGPAGEQYF. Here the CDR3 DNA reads TGTGCCATCAGTGGATCTTTTGGGACAGGGCCAGCCGGGGAGCAGTACTTC.

The CDR3, as DNA: TGTGCCAGCTCACCAACACTAGCTGACGAGCAGTACTTC. As protein: CASSPTLADEQYF. V usage is TRBV18 and J usage is TRBJ2-7; weak D call: TRBD2 (6 bases). This CDR3 has 13 amino acids. V was clipped by 2 bases and J by 5 bases, with 10 bases between them. CDR1 and CDR2 (germline): KGHSH, LQKENI.

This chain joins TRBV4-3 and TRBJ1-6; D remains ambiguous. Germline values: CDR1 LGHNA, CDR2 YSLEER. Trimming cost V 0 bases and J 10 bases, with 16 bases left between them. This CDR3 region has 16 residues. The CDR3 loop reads CASSQDTQTTRSPLHF. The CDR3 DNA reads TGCGCCAGCAGCCAAGATACACAAACGACGCGGTCACCCCTCCACTTT.

The CDR3 reads CASGGQGEAYEQYF. CDR3 in DNA: TGCGCCAGCGGGGGACAGGGCGAGGCCTACGAGCAGTACTTC. V is TRBV10-2 and J is TRBJ2-7; 9 bases fit TRBD1. The CDR3 totals 14 residues. Germline assignment: CDR1 WSHSY and CDR2 SAAADI. J gave up 2 bases and V 8 bases, and 7 bases lay outside the gene matches.

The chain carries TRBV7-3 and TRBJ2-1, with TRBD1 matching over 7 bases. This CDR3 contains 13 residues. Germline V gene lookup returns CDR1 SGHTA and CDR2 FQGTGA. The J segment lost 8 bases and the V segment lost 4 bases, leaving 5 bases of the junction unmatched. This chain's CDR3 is CASSSDRADEQFF. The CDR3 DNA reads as TGTGCCAGCAGCTCAGACAGGGCGGATGAGCAGTTCTTC.

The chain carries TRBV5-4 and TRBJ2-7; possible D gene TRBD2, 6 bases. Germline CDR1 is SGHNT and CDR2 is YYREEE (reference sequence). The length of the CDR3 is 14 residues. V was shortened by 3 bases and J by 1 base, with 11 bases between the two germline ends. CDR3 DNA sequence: TGTGCCAGCAGCTGGGAGGAGGGTTCCTACGAGCAGTACTTC. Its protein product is CASSWEEGSYEQYF.

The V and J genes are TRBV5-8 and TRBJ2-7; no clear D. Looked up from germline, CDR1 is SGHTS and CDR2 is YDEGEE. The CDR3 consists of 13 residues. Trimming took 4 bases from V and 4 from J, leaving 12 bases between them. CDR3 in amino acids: CASSRGPLYEQYF. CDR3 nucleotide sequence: TGTGCCAGCAGCCGAGGACCGTTGTACGAGCAGTACTTC.